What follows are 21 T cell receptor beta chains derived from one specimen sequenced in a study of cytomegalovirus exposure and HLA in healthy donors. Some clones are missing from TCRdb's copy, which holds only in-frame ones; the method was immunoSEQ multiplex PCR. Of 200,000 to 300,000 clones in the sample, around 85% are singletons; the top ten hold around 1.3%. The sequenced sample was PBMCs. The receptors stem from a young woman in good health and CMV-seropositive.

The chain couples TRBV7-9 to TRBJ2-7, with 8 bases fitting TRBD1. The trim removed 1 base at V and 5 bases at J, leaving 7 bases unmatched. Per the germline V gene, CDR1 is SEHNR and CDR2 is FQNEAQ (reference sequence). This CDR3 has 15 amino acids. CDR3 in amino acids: CASSLGAGGLDEQYF. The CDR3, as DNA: TGTGCCAGCAGCTTAGGGGCAGGGGGCCTCGACGAGCAGTACTTC.

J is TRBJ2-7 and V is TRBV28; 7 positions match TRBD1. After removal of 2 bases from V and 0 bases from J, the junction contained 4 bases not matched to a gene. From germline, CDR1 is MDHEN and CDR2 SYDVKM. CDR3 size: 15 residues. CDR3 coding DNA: TGTGCCAGCAGTTTAGCCACAGGGGTCTCCTACGAGCAGTACTTC. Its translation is CASSLATGVSYEQYF.

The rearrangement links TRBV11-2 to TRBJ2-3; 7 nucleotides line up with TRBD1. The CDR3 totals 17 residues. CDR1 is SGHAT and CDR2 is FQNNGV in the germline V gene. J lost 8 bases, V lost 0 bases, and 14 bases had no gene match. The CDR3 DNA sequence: TGTGCCAGCAGCTTAGATCAGACGACAGGGTCTTTGGGTACGCAGTATTTT. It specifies CASSLDQTTGSLGTQYF.

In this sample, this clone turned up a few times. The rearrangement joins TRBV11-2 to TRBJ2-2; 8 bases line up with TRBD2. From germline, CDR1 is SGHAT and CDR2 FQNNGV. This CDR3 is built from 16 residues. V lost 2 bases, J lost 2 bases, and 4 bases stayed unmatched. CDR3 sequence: CASSLFSGTNTGELFF. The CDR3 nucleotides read TGTGCCAGCAGCTTATTTAGCGGGACTAACACCGGGGAGCTGTTTTTT.

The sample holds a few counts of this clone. In nucleotides, the CDR3 is TGTGCCAGCAGCTTAGCGGCCTTGAACACTGAAGCTTTCTTT. Its translation: CASSLAALNTEAFF. This rearrangement joins TRBV7-2 to TRBJ1-1; no clear D gene. Germline CDR1 and CDR2: SGHTA and FQGNSA. Trimming stripped 0 bases from V and 0 bases from J, with 5 bases between. This CDR3 comprises 14 residues.

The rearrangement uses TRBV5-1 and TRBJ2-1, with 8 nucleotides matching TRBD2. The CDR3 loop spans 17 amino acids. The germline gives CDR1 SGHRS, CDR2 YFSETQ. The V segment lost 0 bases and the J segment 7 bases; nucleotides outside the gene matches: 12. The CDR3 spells CASSLEPSGSGNNEQFF. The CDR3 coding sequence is TGCGCCAGCAGCTTGGAACCCAGCGGGAGCGGTAATAATGAGCAGTTCTTC.

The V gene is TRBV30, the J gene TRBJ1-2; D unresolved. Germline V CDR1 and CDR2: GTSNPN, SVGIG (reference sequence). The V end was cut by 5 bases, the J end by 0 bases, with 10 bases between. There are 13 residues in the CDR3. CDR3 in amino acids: CAWGSGANYGYTF. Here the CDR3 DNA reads TGTGCCTGGGGCTCGGGAGCTAACTATGGCTACACCTTC.

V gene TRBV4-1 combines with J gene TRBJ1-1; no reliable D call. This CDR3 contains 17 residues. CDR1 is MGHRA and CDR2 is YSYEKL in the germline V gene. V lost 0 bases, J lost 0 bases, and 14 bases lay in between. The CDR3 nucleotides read TGCGCCAGCAGCCAAGATCATTTGTCGGGAGTGAACACTGAAGCTTTCTTT. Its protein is CASSQDHLSGVNTEAFF.

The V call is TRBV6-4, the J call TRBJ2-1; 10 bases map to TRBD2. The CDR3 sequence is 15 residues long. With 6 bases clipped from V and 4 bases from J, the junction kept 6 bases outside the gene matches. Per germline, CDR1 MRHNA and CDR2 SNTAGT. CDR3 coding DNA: TGTGCCAGCAGCCTAGCGGGAGAGGAGTACAATGAGCAGTTCTTC. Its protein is CASSLAGEEYNEQFF.

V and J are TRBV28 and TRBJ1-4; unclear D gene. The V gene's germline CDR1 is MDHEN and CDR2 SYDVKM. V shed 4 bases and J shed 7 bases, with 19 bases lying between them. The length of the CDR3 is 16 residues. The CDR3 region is CASSSVRGGKGEKLFF. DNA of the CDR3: TGTGCCAGCAGTTCTGTACGGGGAGGGAAAGGTGAAAAACTGTTTTTT. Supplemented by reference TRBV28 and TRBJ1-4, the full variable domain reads DVKVTQSSRYLVKRTGEKVFLECVQDMDHENMFWYRQDPGLGLRLIYFSYDVKMKEKGDIPEGYSVSREKKERFSLILESASTNQTSMYLCASSSVRGGKGEKLFFGSGTQLSVL.

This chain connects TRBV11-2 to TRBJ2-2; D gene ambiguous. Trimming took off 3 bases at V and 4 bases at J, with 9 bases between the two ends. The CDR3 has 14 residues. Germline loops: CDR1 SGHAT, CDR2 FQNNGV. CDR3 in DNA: TGTGCCAGCAGCTTCGTCGTCGGCACCGGGGAGCTGTTTTTT. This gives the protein CASSFVVGTGELFF.

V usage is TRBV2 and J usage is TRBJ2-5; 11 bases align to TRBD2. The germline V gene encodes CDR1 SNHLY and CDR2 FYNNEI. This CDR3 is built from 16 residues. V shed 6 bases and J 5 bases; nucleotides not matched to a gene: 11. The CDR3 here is CASSAVVAGGGETQYF. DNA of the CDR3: TGTGCCAGCAGCGCCGTGGTAGCGGGAGGGGGGGAGACCCAGTACTTC. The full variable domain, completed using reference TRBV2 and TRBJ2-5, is EPEVTQTPSHQVTQMGQEVILRCVPISNHLYFYWYRQILGQKVEFLVSFYNNEISEKSEIFDDQFSVERPDGSNFTLKIRSTKLEDSAMYFCASSAVVAGGGETQYFGPGTRLLVL.

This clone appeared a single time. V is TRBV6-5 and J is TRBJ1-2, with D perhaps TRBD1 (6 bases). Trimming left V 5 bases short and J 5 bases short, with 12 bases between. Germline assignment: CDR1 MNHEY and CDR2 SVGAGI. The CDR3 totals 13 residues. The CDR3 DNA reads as TGTGCCAGCAGTGTTGAGAGGGGGTATGGCTACACCTTC. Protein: CASSVERGYGYTF.

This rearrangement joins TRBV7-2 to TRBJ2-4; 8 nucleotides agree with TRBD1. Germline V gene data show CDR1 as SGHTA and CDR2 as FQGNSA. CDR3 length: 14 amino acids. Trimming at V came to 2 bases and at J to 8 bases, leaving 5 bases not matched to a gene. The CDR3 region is CASSLWDRPDIQYF. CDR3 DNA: TGTGCCAGCAGCTTATGGGACAGGCCCGACATTCAGTACTTC. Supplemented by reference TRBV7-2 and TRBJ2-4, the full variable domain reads GAGVSQSPSNKVTEKGKDVELRCDPISGHTALYWYRQSLGQGLEFLIYFQGNSAPDKSGLPSDRFSAERTGGSVSTLTIQRTQQEDSAVYLCASSLWDRPDIQYFGAGTRLSVL.

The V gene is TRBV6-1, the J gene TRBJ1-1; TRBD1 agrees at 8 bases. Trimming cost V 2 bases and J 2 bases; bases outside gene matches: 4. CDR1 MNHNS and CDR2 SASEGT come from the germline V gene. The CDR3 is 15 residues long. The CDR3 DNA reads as TGTGCCAGCAGTGAAATCGGACAGGGTAACACTGAAGCTTTCTTT. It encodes CASSEIGQGNTEAFF.

The CDR3 region is CASSVEAGGINTYNEQFF. As DNA, the CDR3 is TGTGCCAGCAGCGTAGAAGCGGGAGGTATCAATACGTACAATGAGCAGTTCTTC. V and J are TRBV9 and TRBJ2-1; 9 bases map to TRBD2. This CDR3 has 18 residues. V lost 0 bases and J lost 4; bases outside the gene matches: 11. The germline gives CDR1 SGDLS, CDR2 YYNGEE.

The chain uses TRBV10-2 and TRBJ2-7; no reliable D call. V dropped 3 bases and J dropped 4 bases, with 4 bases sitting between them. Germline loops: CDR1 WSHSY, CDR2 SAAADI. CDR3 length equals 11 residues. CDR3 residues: CASSDSYEQYF. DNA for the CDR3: TGCGCCAGCAGTGATTCTTACGAGCAGTACTTC.

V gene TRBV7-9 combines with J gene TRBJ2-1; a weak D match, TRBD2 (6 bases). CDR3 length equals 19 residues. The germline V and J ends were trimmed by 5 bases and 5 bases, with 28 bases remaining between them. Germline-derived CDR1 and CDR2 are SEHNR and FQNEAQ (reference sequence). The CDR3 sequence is CASSPNPWGLTITNNEQFF. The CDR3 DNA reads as TGTGCCAGCAGCCCCAACCCCTGGGGACTCACGATTACCAACAATGAGCAGTTCTTC.

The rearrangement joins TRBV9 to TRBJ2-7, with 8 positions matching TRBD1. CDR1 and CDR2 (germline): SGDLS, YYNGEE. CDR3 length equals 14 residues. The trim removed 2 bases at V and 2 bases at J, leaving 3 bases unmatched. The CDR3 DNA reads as TGTGCCAGCAGCGTGGGACAGGCCACCTACGAGCAGTACTTC. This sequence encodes CASSVGQATYEQYF. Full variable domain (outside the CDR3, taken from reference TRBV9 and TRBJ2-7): DSGVTQTPKHLITATGQRVTLRCSPRSGDLSVYWYQQSLDQGLQFLIQYYNGEERAKGNILERFSAQQFPDLHSELNLSSLELGDSALYFCASSVGQATYEQYFGPGTRLTVT.

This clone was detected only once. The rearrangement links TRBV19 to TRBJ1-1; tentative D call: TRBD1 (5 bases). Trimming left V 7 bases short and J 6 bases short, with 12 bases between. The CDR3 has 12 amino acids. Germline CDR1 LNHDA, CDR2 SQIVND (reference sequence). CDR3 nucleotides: TGTGCCAGTAAGGAGGAGGGGCCTGAAGCTTTCTTT. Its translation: CASKEEGPEAFF.

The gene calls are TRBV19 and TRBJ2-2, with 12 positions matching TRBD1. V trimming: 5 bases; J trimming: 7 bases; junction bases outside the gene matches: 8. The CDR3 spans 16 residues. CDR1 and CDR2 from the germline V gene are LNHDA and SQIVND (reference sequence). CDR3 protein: CASSLRDRGLGGELFF. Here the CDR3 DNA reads TGTGCCAGTAGTCTCCGGGACAGGGGGCTGGGCGGGGAGCTGTTTTTT. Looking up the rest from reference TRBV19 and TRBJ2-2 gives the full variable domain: DGGITQSPKYLFRKEGQNVTLSCEQNLNHDAMYWYRQDPGQGLRLIYYSQIVNDFQKGDIAEGYSVSREKKESFPLTVTSAQKNPTAFYLCASSLRDRGLGGELFFGEGSRLTVL.